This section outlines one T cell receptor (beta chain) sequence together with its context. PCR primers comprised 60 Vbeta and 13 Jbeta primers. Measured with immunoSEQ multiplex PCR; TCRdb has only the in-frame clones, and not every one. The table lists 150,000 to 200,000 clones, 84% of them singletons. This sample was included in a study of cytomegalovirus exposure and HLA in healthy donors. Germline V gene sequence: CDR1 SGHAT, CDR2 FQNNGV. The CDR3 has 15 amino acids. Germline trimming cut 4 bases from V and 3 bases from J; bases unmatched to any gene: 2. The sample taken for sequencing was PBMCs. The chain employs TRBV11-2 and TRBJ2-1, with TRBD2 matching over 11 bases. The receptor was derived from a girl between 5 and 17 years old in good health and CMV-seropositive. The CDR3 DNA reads TGTGCCAGCAGCTCGACTAGCGGGGTCTACAATGAGCAGTTCTTC. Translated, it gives CASSSTSGVYNEQFF.